The T cell receptor (beta chain) under discussion was sequenced for a study of long-term antiretroviral therapy in people with HIV. Whole-study results and caveats: The range of CDR3 lengths in HIV repertoires proved narrower than that found in controls.

Run at survey level, the immunoSEQ assay was version v3.0. Using immunoSEQ multiplex PCR, the repertoire was profiled, and TCRdb retains in-frame clones only, with some absent. The sample yields approximately 26,000 clones, around nine tenths seen once. Germline lookup yields CDR1 SGHTA and CDR2 FQGNSA. After removal of 6 bases from V and 7 bases from J, the junction contained 7 bases not matched to a gene. This CDR3 is 15 amino acids long. Of note for this clone: What it binds is not known.

The receptor was derived from a woman aged 18-29 years with HIV. Sequenced here: unsorted PBMCs, sampled 1.8 years after starting antiretroviral therapy. The chain is built from TRBV7-2 and TRBJ2-1; 12 bases match TRBD2. In nucleotides, the CDR3 is TGTGCCAGCAGGCTAGCGGGAGGGTATAGGAATGAGCAGTTCTTC. Protein: CASRLAGGYRNEQFF. Variable domain in full (rest from reference TRBV7-2 and TRBJ2-1): GAGVSQSPSNKVTEKGKDVELRCDPISGHTALYWYRQSLGQGLEFLIYFQGNSAPDKSGLPSDRFSAERTGGSVSTLTIQRTQQEDSAVYLCASRLAGGYRNEQFFGPGTRLTVL.